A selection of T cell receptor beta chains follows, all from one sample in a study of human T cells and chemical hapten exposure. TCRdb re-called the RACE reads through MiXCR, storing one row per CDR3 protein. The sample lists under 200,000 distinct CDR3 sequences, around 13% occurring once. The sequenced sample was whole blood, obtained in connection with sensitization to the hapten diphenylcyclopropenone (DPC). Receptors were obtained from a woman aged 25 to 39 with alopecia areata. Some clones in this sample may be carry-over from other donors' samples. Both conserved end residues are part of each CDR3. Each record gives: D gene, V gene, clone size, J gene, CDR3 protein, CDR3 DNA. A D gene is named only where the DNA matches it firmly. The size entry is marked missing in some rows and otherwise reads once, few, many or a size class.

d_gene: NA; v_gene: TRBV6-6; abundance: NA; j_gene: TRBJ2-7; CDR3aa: CASTGGGSYEQYF; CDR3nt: TGTGCCAGTACTGGGGGCGGTTCCTACGAGCAGTACTTC
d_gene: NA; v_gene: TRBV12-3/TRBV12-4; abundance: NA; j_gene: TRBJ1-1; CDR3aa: CASSLGNRATNTEAFF; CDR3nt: TGTGCCAGCAGTTTAGGGAACAGGGCTACGAACACTGAAGCTTTCTTT
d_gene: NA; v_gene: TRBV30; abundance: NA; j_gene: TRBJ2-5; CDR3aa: CAWSELRETQYF; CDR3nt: TGTGCCTGGAGTGAACTTCGCGAGACCCAGTACTTC
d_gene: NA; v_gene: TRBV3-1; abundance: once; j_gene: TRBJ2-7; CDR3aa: CASSPPYGEQYF; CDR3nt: TGTGCCAGCAGCCCCCCTTACGGGGAGCAGTACTTC
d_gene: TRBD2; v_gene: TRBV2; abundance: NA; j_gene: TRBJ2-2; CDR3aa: CASTTSESTGELFF; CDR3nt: TGTGCCAGCACCACTAGCGAGAGCACCGGGGAGCTGTTTTTT
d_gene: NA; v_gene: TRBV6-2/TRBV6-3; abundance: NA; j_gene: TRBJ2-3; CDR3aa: CASSNTGSTDTQYF; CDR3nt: TGTGCCAGCAGTAATACCGGGAGCACAGATACGCAGTATTTT
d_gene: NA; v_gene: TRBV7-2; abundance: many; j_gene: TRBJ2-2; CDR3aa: CASRPPGQGFTGELFF; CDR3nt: TGTGCCAGCAGGCCCCCGGGGCAGGGCTTCACCGGGGAGCTGTTTTTT
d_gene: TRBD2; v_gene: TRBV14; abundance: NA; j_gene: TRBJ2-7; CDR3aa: CASLLSGGYEQYF; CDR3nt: TGTGCCAGTCTACTAAGCGGGGGCTACGAGCAGTACTTC
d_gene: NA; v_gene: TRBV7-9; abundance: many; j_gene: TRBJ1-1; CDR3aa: CASRISDTEAFF; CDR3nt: TGTGCCAGCCGCATCAGTGACACTGAAGCTTTCTTT
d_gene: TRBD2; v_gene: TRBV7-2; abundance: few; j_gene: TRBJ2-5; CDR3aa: CASSLVGTSSQETQYF; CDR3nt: TGTGCCAGCAGCTTAGTCGGGACTAGTTCACAAGAGACCCAGTACTTC
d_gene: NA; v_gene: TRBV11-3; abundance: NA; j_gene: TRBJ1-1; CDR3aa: CASSLGDTLSLNTEAFF; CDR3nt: TGTGCCAGCAGCTTAGGGGACACCCTCTCTTTGAACACTGAAGCTTTCTTT
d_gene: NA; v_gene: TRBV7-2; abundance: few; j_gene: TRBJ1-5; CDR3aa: CASSSGHSGLDQPQHF; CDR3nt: TGTGCCAGCAGTTCGGGACATTCGGGGTTGGATCAGCCCCAGCATTTT
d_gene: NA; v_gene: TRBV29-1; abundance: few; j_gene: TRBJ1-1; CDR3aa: CSERRANTEAFF; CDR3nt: TGCAGCGAGAGACGGGCGAACACTGAAGCTTTCTTT
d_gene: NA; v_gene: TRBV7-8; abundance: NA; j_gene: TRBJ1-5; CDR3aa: CASSLAGRYSNQPQHF; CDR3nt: TGTGCCAGCAGCTTAGCTGGGCGGTATAGCAATCAGCCCCAGCATTTT
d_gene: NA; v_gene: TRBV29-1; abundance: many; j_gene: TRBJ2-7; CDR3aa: CSVEVQAPYEQYF; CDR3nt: TGCAGCGTTGAAGTACAGGCCCCCTACGAGCAGTACTTC
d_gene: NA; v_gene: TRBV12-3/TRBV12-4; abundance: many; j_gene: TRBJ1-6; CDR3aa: CASSLAGHYNSPLHF; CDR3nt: TGTGCCAGCAGTTTAGCAGGCCACTATAATTCACCCCTCCACTTT
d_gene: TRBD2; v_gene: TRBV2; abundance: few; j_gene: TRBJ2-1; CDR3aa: CASVQREGSYNEQFF; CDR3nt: TGTGCCAGCGTTCAGCGGGAGGGCTCCTACAATGAGCAGTTCTTC
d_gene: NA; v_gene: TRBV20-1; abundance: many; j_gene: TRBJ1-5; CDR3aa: CSARDPRGNQPQHF; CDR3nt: TGCAGTGCTAGAGATCCGAGGGGCAATCAGCCCCAGCATTTT
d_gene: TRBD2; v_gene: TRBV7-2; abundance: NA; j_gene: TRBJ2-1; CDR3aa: CASSLAGGRVRYNEQFF; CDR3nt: TGTGCCAGCAGCTTAGCGGGCGGGAGGGTCAGATACAATGAGCAGTTCTTC
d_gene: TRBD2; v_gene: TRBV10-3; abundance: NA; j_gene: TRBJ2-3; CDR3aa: CAISEPTSVPFTDTQYF; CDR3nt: TGTGCCATCAGTGAGCCAACTAGCGTACCATTCACAGATACGCAGTATTTT
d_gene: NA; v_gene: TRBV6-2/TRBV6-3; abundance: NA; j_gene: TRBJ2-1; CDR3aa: CASSYIGTEQFF; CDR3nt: TGTGCCAGCAGTTATATAGGAACTGAGCAGTTCTTC
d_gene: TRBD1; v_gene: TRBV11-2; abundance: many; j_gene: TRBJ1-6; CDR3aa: CASSFQGQVGPLHF; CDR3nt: TGTGCCAGCAGCTTCCAAGGACAGGTCGGTCCCCTCCACTTT
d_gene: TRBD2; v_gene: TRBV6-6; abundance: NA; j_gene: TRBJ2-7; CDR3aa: CASSYERAGGLEQYF; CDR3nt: TGTGCCAGCAGTTACGAAAGAGCGGGAGGGCTGGAGCAGTACTTC
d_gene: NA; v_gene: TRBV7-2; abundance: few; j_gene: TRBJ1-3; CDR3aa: CASSWQGAGNTIYF; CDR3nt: TGTGCCAGCAGCTGGCAGGGAGCTGGAAACACCATATATTTT
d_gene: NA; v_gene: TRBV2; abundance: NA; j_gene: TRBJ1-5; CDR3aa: CASSHEGGVRQPQHF; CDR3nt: TGTGCCAGCAGCCACGAGGGGGGGGTCCGTCAGCCCCAGCATTTT
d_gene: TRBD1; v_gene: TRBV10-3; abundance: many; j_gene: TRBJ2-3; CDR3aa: CAISDTGGTDTQYF; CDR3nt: TGTGCCATCAGTGATACAGGGGGCACAGATACGCAGTATTTT
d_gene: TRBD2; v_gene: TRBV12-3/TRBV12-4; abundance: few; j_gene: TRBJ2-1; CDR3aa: CASSSIWAGGLSYNEQFF; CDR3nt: TGTGCCAGCAGTTCAATTTGGGCGGGGGGCCTCTCCTACAATGAGCAGTTCTTC
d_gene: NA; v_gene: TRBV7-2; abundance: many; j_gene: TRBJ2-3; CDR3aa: CASSTRAFDTQYF; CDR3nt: TGTGCCAGCAGCACTCGAGCGTTCGATACGCAGTATTTT
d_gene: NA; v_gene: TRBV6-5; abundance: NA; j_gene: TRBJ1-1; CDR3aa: CASSTQGNTEAFF; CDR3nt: TGTGCCAGCAGTACTCAGGGGAACACTGAAGCTTTCTTT
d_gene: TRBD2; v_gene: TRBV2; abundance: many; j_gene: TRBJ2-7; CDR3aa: CASSAGLAGVVQYF; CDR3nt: TGTGCCAGCAGTGCCGGACTAGCGGGAGTCGTGCAGTACTTC
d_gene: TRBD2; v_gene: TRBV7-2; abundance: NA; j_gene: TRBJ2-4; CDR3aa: CASSLVGGLAGGRNIQYF; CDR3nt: TGTGCCAGCAGCTTAGTGGGAGGGCTAGCGGGAGGGAGGAACATTCAGTACTTC
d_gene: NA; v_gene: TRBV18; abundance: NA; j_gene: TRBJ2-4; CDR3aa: CASSPREAAKNIQYF; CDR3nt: TGTGCCAGCTCACCACGGGAGGCGGCCAAAAACATTCAGTACTTC
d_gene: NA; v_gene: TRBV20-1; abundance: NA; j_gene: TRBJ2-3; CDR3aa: CSAKTAFSTDTQYF; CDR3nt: TGCAGTGCTAAGACAGCGTTCTCCACAGATACGCAGTATTTT
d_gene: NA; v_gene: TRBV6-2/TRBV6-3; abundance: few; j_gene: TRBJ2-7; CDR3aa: CASSSWLAGTYEQYF; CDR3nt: TGTGCCAGCAGTTCCTGGCTCGCGGGCACCTACGAGCAGTACTTC
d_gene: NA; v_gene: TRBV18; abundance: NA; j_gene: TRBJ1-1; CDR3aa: CASSPEDTYTEAFF; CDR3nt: TGTGCCAGCTCACCGGAGGACACCTACACTGAAGCTTTCTTT
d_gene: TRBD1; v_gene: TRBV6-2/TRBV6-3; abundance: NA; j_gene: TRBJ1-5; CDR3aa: CASSYPLGTDDNQPQHF; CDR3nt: TGTGCCAGCAGTTACCCCTTAGGGACAGACGACAATCAGCCCCAGCATTTT
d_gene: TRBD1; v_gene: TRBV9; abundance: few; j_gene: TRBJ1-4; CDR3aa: CASSGRDRSNEKLFF; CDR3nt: TGTGCCAGCAGCGGCCGGGACAGGTCTAATGAAAAACTGTTTTTT
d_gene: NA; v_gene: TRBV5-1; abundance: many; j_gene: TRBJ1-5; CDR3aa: CASSLDGGNQPQHF; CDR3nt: TGTGCCAGCAGTTTGGACGGGGGCAATCAGCCCCAGCATTTT
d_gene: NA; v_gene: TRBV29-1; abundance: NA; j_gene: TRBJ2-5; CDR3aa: CSVDLAETQYF; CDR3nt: TGCAGCGTTGATCTAGCGGAGACCCAGTACTTC
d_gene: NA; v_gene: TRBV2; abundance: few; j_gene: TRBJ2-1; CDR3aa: CASSRDTLDNEQFF; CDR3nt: TGTGCCAGCAGCCGGGACACCTTGGACAATGAGCAGTTCTTC
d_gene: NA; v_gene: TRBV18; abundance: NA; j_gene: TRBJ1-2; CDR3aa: CASSPSDPSYGYTF; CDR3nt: TGTGCCAGCTCACCATCCGACCCGAGCTATGGCTACACCTTC
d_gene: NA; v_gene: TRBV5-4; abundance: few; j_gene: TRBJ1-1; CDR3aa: CASSLEDGRNEAFF; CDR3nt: TGTGCCAGCAGCTTGGAGGACGGAAGAAATGAAGCTTTCTTT
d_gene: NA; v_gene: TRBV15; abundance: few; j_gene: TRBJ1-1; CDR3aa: CATSREVVGSEAFF; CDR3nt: TGTGCCACCAGCAGGGAGGTAGTAGGCAGTGAAGCTTTCTTT
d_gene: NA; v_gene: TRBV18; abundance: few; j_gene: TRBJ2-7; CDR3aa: CASSPEPLSYEQYF; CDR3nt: TGTGCCAGCTCACCAGAGCCGTTATCTTACGAGCAGTACTTC
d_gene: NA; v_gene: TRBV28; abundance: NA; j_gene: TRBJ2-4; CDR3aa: CASSLGREYIQYF; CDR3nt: TGTGCCAGCAGTTTGGGCAGGGAATACATTCAGTACTTC
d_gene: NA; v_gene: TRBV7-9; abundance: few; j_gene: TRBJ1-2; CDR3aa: CASSYGTNGYGYTF; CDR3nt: TGTGCCAGCAGCTACGGGACAAATGGTTATGGCTACACCTTC
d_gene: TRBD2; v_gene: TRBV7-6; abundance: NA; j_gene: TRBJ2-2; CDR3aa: CASNLAAGGSHTGELFF; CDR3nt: TGTGCCAGCAACTTAGCAGCGGGCGGGAGTCATACCGGGGAGCTGTTTTTT
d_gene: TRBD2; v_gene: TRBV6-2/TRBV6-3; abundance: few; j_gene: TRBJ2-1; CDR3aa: CASNTLAGRLNRNEQFF; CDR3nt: TGTGCCAGCAACACACTAGCGGGGCGACTTAACCGCAATGAGCAGTTCTTC